Below, 24 T cell receptor beta chains from the same sample are listed, as sequenced in a study of T cell responses to AZD1222 COVID-19 vaccine. Assay: immunoSEQ multiplex PCR; the TCRdb copy retains only in-frame clones and omits some. Among about 100,000 clones listed, just under 90% were seen once. Sequencing used peripheral blood, obtained on day 0 of AZD1222 vaccination. Receptors originate from an adult in good health.

This clone was observed a handful of times. A read error may produce the germline difference seen at one junction end. The chain carries TRBV7-2 and TRBJ2-2; possibly TRBD1 for D (5 bases). Germline values: CDR1 SGHTA, CDR2 FQGNSA. The CDR3 loop spans 15 amino acids. CDR3 loop: CASSFWGQHTGELFF. The CDR3 DNA is TGTGCCAGCAGCTTTTGGGGCCAGCACACAGGGGAGCTGTTTTTT.

The chain has TRBV19 and TRBJ2-7; tentative D call: TRBD2 (6 bases). The V end lost 8 bases, the J end lost 2 bases, and 25 bases lay between the germline ends. CDR3 size: 17 residues. In germline, CDR1 is LNHDA, CDR2 SQIVND (reference sequence). The CDR3 reads CASGLLGSKNEAYEQYF. CDR3 bases: TGTGCCAGTGGACTACTAGGGTCGAAAAACGAAGCCTACGAGCAGTACTTC.

J is TRBJ2-5 and V is TRBV6-5; 11 bases match TRBD1. The germline V gene has CDR1 MNHEY and CDR2 SVGAGI. The CDR3 is 14 residues long. The V gene end was trimmed by 5 bases and the J gene end by 5 bases; junction bases not matched to a gene: 4. CDR3 DNA sequence: TGTGCCAGCAGTCGGGACAGGGGGAGGGAGACCCAGTACTTC. It codes for CASSRDRGRETQYF.

The chain is built from TRBV5-6 and TRBJ1-2; weak D call: TRBD1 (5 bases). The CDR3 loop spans 12 amino acids. V lost 4 bases and J 8 bases, leaving 12 bases between the germline ends. CDR1 is SGHDT, CDR2 YYEEEE, per germline. The CDR3 sequence: CASSRWGSGYTF. Here the CDR3 DNA reads TGTGCCAGCAGCCGCTGGGGGTCAGGCTACACCTTC.

V is TRBV13 and J is TRBJ2-5, with D possibly being TRBD1 or TRBD2 (5 bases each). Per germline, CDR1 PRHDT and CDR2 FYEKMQ (reference sequence). V lost 2 bases to trimming and J lost 2 bases, with 6 bases between them. The length of the CDR3 is 13 residues. The DNA for the CDR3 is TGTGCCAGCAGCTTATGGGGGCAAGAGACCCAGTACTTC. Translation: CASSLWGQETQYF.

The rearrangement joins TRBV5-1 to TRBJ2-3; 13 bases match TRBD2. Germline CDR1 is SGHRS and CDR2 is YFSETQ. J was trimmed by 4 bases and V by 0 bases; bases with no gene match: 17. The CDR3 consists of 21 residues. In DNA, the CDR3 is TGCGCCAGCAGCTTGGAGCGCTGGGGCGAGGGACTAGCGGGATCCGCAGATACGCAGTATTTT. Protein: CASSLERWGEGLAGSADTQYF.

This clone showed up just a few times. The rearrangement links TRBV30 to TRBJ1-1; D call uncertain. This CDR3 is built from 15 residues. The ends were cut back, 0 bases at V and 1 base at J, with 12 bases in the middle. The germline V gene has CDR1 GTSNPN and CDR2 SVGIG (reference sequence). CDR3 coding DNA: TGTGCCTGGAGTGTAGCTCCTCCGGGGAACACTGAAGCTTTCTTT. The encoded protein is CAWSVAPPGNTEAFF.

CDR3 nucleotides: TGTGCCAGCAGGCCACCCCCCCTCGTGAGGGGGGTAGGCTCCTACGAGCAGTACTTC. Translation gives CASRPPPLVRGVGSYEQYF. The chain links TRBV7-9 to TRBJ2-7, with D perhaps given as TRBD1 or TRBD2 (6 bases each). Per the germline V gene, CDR1 is SEHNR and CDR2 is FQNEAQ (reference sequence). With 6 bases removed from V and 0 bases from J, the gap between germline ends came to 27 bases. There are 19 residues in the CDR3.

This sequence joins TRBV7-2 and TRBJ2-7, with 8 bases that match TRBD2. Per germline, CDR1 SGHTA and CDR2 FQGNSA. V shed 2 bases, J shed 5 bases, and the junction held 14 bases outside the gene matches. This CDR3 has 17 residues. Written as DNA, the CDR3 is TGTGCCAGCAGCTTACCCCTTAGGAGCGGGAGTCTCCACGAGCAGTACTTC. This sequence encodes CASSLPLRSGSLHEQYF.

Points on this clone: Other DNA variants within this sample encode the same CDR3. The CDR3 region has the DNA TGTGCCAGCAGTCAAAGAGGCCAAACCAGCACAGATACGCAGTATTTT. This gives the protein CASSQRGQTSTDTQYF. This chain links TRBV3-1 (or the pseudogene TRBV3-2) with TRBJ2-3; no clear D gene. The CDR3 sequence is 16 residues long. Per germline, CDR1 LGHDT and CDR2 YNNKEL (reference sequence). Deletions cut 6 bases from V and 0 bases from J, with 16 bases between.

The chain has TRBV19 and TRBJ1-1, with D possibly being TRBD1 (5 bases). The V gene lost 1 base and the J gene lost 5 bases, with 14 bases spanning the gap. This CDR3 contains 15 residues. Germline CDR1 is LNHDA and CDR2 is SQIVND (reference sequence). The chain's CDR3 is CASSIAPGKRTEAFF. The DNA of the CDR3 is TGTGCCAGTAGTATAGCCCCAGGGAAGAGGACTGAAGCTTTCTTT.

The rearrangement links TRBV19 to TRBJ1-1; TRBD1 aligns across 10 bases. Germline lookup yields CDR1 LNHDA and CDR2 SQIVND (reference sequence). The CDR3 totals 14 residues. After removal of 8 bases from V and 3 bases from J, the junction contained 6 bases not matched to a gene. The CDR3 loop is CASHIGTGDTEAFF. CDR3 sequence (DNA): TGTGCCAGTCATATAGGGACAGGGGACACTGAAGCTTTCTTT.

The chain is built from TRBV6-1 and TRBJ1-5; D perhaps matches TRBD1 (5 bases). The germline gives CDR1 MNHNS, CDR2 SASEGT. This CDR3 spans 17 amino acids. V gave up 4 bases and J gave up 4 bases, with 20 bases separating them. The CDR3 DNA reads as TGTGCCAGCAGTGGCCCCGGGACGAGTTTGGGGAATCAGCCCCAGCATTTT. It yields the protein CASSGPGTSLGNQPQHF.

The V and J genes are TRBV5-5 and TRBJ1-6, with D tentatively TRBD1 (5 bases). This CDR3 has 14 amino acids. Germline assignment: CDR1 SGHKS and CDR2 YYEKEE (reference sequence). The germline V and J ends were trimmed by 4 bases and 7 bases, with 12 bases remaining between them. CDR3 loop: CASSPGRDNSPLHF. Here the CDR3 DNA reads TGTGCCAGCAGCCCTGGCAGGGACAATTCACCCCTCCACTTT.

The table lists this clone with a few counts. This rearrangement joins TRBV2 to TRBJ2-7; D is undetermined. CDR3 length: 11 amino acids. Germline CDR1 and CDR2: SNHLY and FYNNEI. V lost 5 bases and J lost 10, with 12 bases in between. CDR3 DNA: TGTGCCAGCAGTCCTCTACGAGGACAGTACTTC. This translates into CASSPLRGQYF.

The V gene is TRBV7-2, the J gene TRBJ2-7, with TRBD1 matching 7 bases. Trimming took 1 base from V and 1 from J; bases not matched to a gene: 1. The length of the CDR3 is 14 residues. CDR1 and CDR2 from the germline V gene are SGHTA and FQGNSA. CDR3 sequence (DNA): TGTGCCAGCAGCTTAGAACAGGGGTCCTACGAGCAGTACTTC. Translating it yields CASSLEQGSYEQYF.

This sequence joins TRBV7-6 and TRBJ2-3, with a possible D match to TRBD2 (7 bases). Trimming shortened V by 0 bases and J by 5 bases, and 12 bases separated the two germline ends. CDR1 is SGHVS, CDR2 FNYEAQ, per germline. This CDR3 comprises 15 residues. The CDR3: CASSLAGGGLDTQYF. The CDR3 DNA sequence: TGTGCCAGCAGCTTAGCAGGGGGGGGCCTAGATACGCAGTATTTT. Using reference TRBV7-6 and TRBJ2-3 for the parts outside the CDR3, the full variable domain is GAGVSQSPRYKVTKRGQDVALRCDPISGHVSLYWYRQALGQGPEFLTYFNYEAQQDKSGLPNDRFSAERPEGSISTLTIQRTEQRDSAMYRCASSLAGGGLDTQYFGPGTRLTVL.

The J gene is TRBJ1-4, the V gene TRBV3-1 (or the pseudogene TRBV3-2); 7 bases fit TRBD1. The J segment lost 10 bases and the V segment lost 2 bases, leaving 10 bases of the junction unmatched. Germline lookup yields CDR1 LGHDT and CDR2 YNNKEL (reference sequence). The CDR3 contains 15 residues. CDR3 loop: CASSQRLQGPGKLFF. For the CDR3, the DNA is TGTGCCAGCAGCCAAAGACTACAGGGGCCGGGAAAACTGTTTTTT.

This chain uses TRBV18 with TRBJ2-5; tentative D call: TRBD1 (6 bases). Trimming cost V 4 bases and J 2 bases, with 14 bases left between them. Germline V gives CDR1 KGHSH, CDR2 LQKENI. CDR3 length equals 15 residues. The CDR3 here is CASSLSRQVQETQYF. CDR3 nucleotides: TGTGCCAGCTCACTATCTAGACAGGTTCAAGAGACCCAGTACTTC.

CDR3 DNA: TGTGCCAGCAGTTACTCTAAAGGGGTAAAGCAGCCCCAGCATTTT. Translating it yields CASSYSKGVKQPQHF. The chain combines TRBV6-5 with TRBJ1-5; D perhaps matches TRBD1 (5 bases). The germline V gene encodes CDR1 MNHEY and CDR2 SVGAGI. Trimming removed 0 bases from V and 7 bases from J, with 13 bases in between. The CDR3 sequence is 15 residues long.

This clone was observed a handful of times. The CDR3 DNA reads TGTGCCAGCAGTGGGTCACAGGCCATTCCCTATGGCTACACCTTC. It is translated as CASSGSQAIPYGYTF. The gene calls are TRBV2 and TRBJ1-2; D might be TRBD1 (5 bases). V was pared by 4 bases and J by 4 bases, with 16 bases between. Germline V lookup: CDR1 SNHLY, CDR2 FYNNEI. CDR3 length equals 15 residues.

Of note for this clone: This specimen includes other DNA sequences encoding the same CDR3. The V and J genes are TRBV12-3 or TRBV12-4 and TRBJ1-2; maybe TRBD1 (5 bases). V shed 5 bases and J shed 4 bases, with 11 bases lying between them. The CDR3 runs to 13 residues. CDR3 bases: TGTGCCAGCAGTACGACAGAGACCTATGGCTACACCTTC. Translated, it gives CASSTTETYGYTF.

This sequence joins TRBV2 and TRBJ1-4; a possible D gene is TRBD1 (5 bases). The CDR3 runs 17 residues. In germline, CDR1 is SNHLY, CDR2 FYNNEI. V was clipped by 8 bases and J by 8 bases, with 27 bases between them. The CDR3 reads CASGKSQGNHVGEKLFF. The CDR3 coding sequence is TGTGCCAGCGGTAAAAGTCAGGGAAATCACGTCGGAGAAAAACTGTTTTTT.

CDR3 residues: CASSLTGQGGETQYF. The CDR3 DNA reads as TGTGCCAGCAGCTTAACTGGACAGGGTGGAGAGACCCAGTACTTC. V usage is TRBV7-8 and J usage is TRBJ2-5; 8 bases are shared with TRBD1. CDR1 is SGHVS and CDR2 is FQNEAQ in the germline V gene. This CDR3 is 15 amino acids long. J was trimmed by 4 bases and V by 2 bases; bases with no gene match: 6.